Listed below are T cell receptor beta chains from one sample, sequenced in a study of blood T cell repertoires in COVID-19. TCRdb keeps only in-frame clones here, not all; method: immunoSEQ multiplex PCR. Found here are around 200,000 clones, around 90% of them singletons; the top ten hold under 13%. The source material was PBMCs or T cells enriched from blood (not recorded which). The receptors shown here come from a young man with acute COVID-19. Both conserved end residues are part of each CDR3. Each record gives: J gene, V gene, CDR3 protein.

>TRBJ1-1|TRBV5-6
CASSRDMNTEAFF
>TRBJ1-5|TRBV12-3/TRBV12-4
CASSLTGNQPQHF
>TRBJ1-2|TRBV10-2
CASSESRGPRRIYGYTF
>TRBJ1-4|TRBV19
CASSGQGDSTNEKLFF
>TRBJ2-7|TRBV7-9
CASSPSWAGPTYEQYF
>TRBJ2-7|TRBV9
CASSLTSESYEQYF
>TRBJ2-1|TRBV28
CASFPKRGNEQFF
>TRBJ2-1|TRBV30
CACGHEQFF
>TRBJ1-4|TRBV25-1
CASSEWEDRGEKLFF
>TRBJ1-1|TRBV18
CASSPEAGKRTEAFF
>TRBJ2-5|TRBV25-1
CASSDVGLAGVETQYF
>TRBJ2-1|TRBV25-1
CASSGTYSYNEQFF
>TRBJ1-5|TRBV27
CASRTGGQPQHF
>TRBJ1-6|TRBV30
CAWGPGQYNSPLHF
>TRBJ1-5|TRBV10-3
CAISDQDRGTGNQPQHF
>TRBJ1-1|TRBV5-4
CASSWTDRNTEAFF
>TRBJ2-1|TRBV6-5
CASSRDRENEQFF
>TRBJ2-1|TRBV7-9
CASSISMGLQVDEQFF
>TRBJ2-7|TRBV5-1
CASSPGDGAYEQYF
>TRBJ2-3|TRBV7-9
CASRLTGLDTDTQYF
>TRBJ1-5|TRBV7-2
CASSLEGHGYSNQPQHF
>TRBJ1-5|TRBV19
CASSISVNQPQHF
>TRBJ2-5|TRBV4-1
CASSRRDREETQYF
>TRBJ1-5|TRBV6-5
CASLGRDQPQHF
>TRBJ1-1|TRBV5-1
CASSNDGTYYTEAFF
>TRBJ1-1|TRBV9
CASSVGTTGGTEAFF
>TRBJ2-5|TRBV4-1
CASSPTSAQETQYF
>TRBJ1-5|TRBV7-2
CASSLSGGDQPQHF
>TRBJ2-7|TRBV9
CASSDGLAGYEQYF
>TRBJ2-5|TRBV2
CASRVSGEETQYF
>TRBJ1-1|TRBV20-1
CSADTGERAFF
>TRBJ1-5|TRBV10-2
CASHSGGNQPQHF
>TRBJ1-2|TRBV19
CASSRDRSYGYTF
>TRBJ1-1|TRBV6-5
CASSYQSVVRNTEAFF
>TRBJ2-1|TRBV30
CAWKGTGKSHNEQFF
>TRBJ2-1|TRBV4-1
CASSRAGSYHNEQFF
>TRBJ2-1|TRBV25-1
CASSELASYNEQFF
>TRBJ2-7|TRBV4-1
CASSQREQDSYEQYF
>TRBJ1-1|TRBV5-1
CASSLGGPNTEAFF
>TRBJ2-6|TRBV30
CAWSPGTGANVLTF
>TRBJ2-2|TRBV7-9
CASSLGSGKSTGELFF
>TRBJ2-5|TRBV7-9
CASSLSGQETQYF
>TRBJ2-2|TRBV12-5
CASYRDTGELFF
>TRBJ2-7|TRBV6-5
CASSYRGRKYEQYF
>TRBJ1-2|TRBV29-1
CSATGQDGYTF
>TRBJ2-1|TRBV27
CASRGNQDRRLFF
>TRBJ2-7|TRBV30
CAGNLAGAGYEQYF
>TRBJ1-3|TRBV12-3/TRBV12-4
CASSAGSGNTIYF
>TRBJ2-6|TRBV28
CASSQLDSGANVLTF
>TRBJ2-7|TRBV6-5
CASRPGVAGVWEQYF
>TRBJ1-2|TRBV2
CASRAGTGSGYTF
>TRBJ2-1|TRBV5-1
CASSSSGSDVSEQFF